Listed below are T cell receptor beta chains from one sample, sequenced in a study of T cell repertoires in cytomegalovirus infection. TCRdb used MiXCR to reprocess the reads, holding one entry per CDR3 protein. The repertoire includes tens of thousands of distinct CDR3 sequences, 3% to 4% of them detected once, and roughly 22% sits in the top ten. Sequencing was performed on PBMCs. The receptors here all came from a human donor in good health (CMV status not recorded). Some clones in this sample may be carry-over from other donors' samples. CDR3s leave out the opening cysteine and the closing phenylalanine or tryptophan. The D gene is left open where the match is weak.

>TRBV27|NA
ASKAGDTEAF
>TRBV7-2|TRBD1
ASSLGQGTSYGYT
>TRBV7-2|TRBD1
ASSPGTGLPGGYT
>TRBV12-3/TRBV12-4|NA
ASREQGTDGYT
>TRBV7-2|NA
ASSFGRGRYNEQF
>TRBV4-1|NA
ASSQERVAGGSRNEQF
>TRBV7-2|NA
ASRGIVGTEAF
>TRBV28|TRBD1
ASGGTDYGNTIY
>TRBV11-3|NA
ASSSPGSDTQY
>TRBV4-3|NA
ASSQDGGFEQY
>TRBV7-8|NA
ATKKVPSTDTQY
>TRBV5-3|TRBD1
ASSWGQINTDTQY
>TRBV7-9|TRBD1
ASSLRDSANSPLH
>TRBV7-2|TRBD1
ASSPGQGYQPQH
>TRBV7-2|TRBD2
ASSLVPSTSGGTSEQY
>TRBV20-1|TRBD1
SATRDRSGTEAF
>TRBV28|NA
ASSRIGQRSYEQY